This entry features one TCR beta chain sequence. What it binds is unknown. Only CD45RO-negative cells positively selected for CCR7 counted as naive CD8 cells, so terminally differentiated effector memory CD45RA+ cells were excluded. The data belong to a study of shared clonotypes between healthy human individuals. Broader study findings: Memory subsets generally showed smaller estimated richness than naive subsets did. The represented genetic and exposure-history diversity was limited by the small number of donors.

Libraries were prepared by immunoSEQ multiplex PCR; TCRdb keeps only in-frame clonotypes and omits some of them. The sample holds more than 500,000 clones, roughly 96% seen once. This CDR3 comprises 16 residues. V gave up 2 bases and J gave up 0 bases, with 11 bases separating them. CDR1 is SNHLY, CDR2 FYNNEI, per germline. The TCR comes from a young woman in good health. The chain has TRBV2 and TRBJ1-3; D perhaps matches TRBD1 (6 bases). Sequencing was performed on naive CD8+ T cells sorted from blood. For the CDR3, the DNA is TGTGCCAGCAGTGAATGGCAGGGGCGCTCTGGAAACACCATATATTTT. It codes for CASSEWQGRSGNTIYF. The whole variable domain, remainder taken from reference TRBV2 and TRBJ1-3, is EPEVTQTPSHQVTQMGQEVILRCVPISNHLYFYWYRQILGQKVEFLVSFYNNEISEKSEIFDDQFSVERPDGSNFTLKIRSTKLEDSAMYFCASSEWQGRSGNTIYFGEGSWLTVV.